This TCR beta chain was captured in a study of blood T cell repertoires in COVID-19. Patients in Seattle were enrolled during active infection, then followed longitudinally. Here immunoSEQ multiplex PCR was the method, and the copy in TCRdb shows in-frame clones only, minus some. The repertoire consists of some 85,000 clones, with around 75% occurring once and the leading ten covering roughly 6.7%. CDR1 and CDR2 from the germline V gene are SGHTS and YDEGEE. This CDR3 is built from 16 residues. V gave up 0 bases and J gave up 1 base, with 13 bases separating them. The rearrangement links TRBV5-8 to TRBJ1-1; no clear D gene. What was sequenced was peripheral blood. This receptor was taken from a man in his sixties or seventies with COVID-19, enrolled during active disease. CDR3 in DNA: TGTGCCAGCAGCTTGGGTCCCGTGGGCCCGAACACTGAAGCTTTCTTT. This codes for CASSLGPVGPNTEAFF.